What follows are 7 T cell receptor beta chains derived from one specimen sequenced in a study of CD8+ T cells in alopecia areata. Collected material from alopecia areata patients comprised lesional scalp punch biopsies and peripheral blood. RNA extraction and reverse transcription yielded cDNA as sequencing template. Assay: immunoSEQ multiplex PCR; the TCRdb copy retains only in-frame clones and omits some. Among 7,000 to 9,500 clones listed, 55% were seen once. The input for sequencing was skin, taken at week 0. The source of these receptors is a human donor with alopecia areata.

The CDR3: CSPGNSYEQYF. The CDR3 DNA sequence: TGCAGTCCCGGCAACTCCTACGAGCAGTACTTC. The chain links TRBV20-1 to TRBJ2-7; D remains ambiguous. The CDR3 runs to 11 residues. Germline CDR1 and CDR2: DFQATT and SNEGSKA (reference sequence). V was clipped by 8 bases and J by 0 bases, with 8 bases between them.

The genes are TRBV7-9 and TRBJ2-7, with 9 nucleotides matching TRBD1. V was clipped by 5 bases and J by 1 base; unmatched bases: 6. The CDR3 runs to 15 residues. The V gene's germline CDR1 is SEHNR and CDR2 FQNEAQ (reference sequence). Written as DNA, the CDR3 is TGTGCCAGCAGCGACCGACAGGGGGGGTCCTACGAGCAGTACTTC. This translates into CASSDRQGGSYEQYF.

This clone was observed once. The V gene is TRBV5-1, the J gene TRBJ1-6, with TRBD1 matching over 7 bases. The CDR3 is made up of 16 amino acids. Germline V gene sequence: CDR1 SGHRS, CDR2 YFSETQ. The V segment lost 3 bases and the J segment 8 bases; nucleotides outside the gene matches: 11. This chain's CDR3 is CASSSRMGQGDSPLHF. The CDR3 nucleotides are TGCGCCAGCAGCTCCCGGATGGGGCAGGGGGATTCACCCCTCCACTTT.

The chain uses TRBV29-1 and TRBJ1-1, with D hard to call. The CDR3 totals 13 residues. Per germline, CDR1 SQVTM and CDR2 ANQGSEA. V lost 5 bases, J lost 6 bases, and 16 bases lay in between. CDR3 loop: CSVNSRLVSEAFF. In nucleotides, the CDR3 is TGCAGCGTTAACTCGCGGTTGGTTTCTGAAGCTTTCTTT.

The chain combines TRBV6-5 with TRBJ1-1; D ambiguous. V was trimmed by 0 bases and J by 0 bases, leaving 8 bases between them. The CDR3 length is 15 residues. In germline, CDR1 is MNHEY, CDR2 SVGAGI. CDR3 nucleotides: TGTGCCAGCAGTTACTCGCGCACGTTGAACACTGAAGCTTTCTTT. As protein: CASSYSRTLNTEAFF.

This clone was observed a few times. J is TRBJ1-2 and V is TRBV6-6; tentative D call: TRBD1 (5 bases). V was shortened by 2 bases and J by 7 bases, with 17 bases between the two germline ends. Germline V gene data show CDR1 as MNHNY and CDR2 as SVGAGI (reference sequence). The CDR3 extends over 15 amino acids. CDR3 DNA sequence: TGTGCCAGCAGTTACAGAGAGCAGGGTACGGGTGGCTACACCTTC. Its protein product is CASSYREQGTGGYTF.

This clone was detected a few times. The rearrangement uses TRBV11-1 and TRBJ2-3; D is possibly TRBD2 (5 bases). Germline CDR1 reads SGHAT; CDR2 reads FQDESV (reference sequence). The CDR3 runs to 17 residues. Trimming pared 1 base from V and 9 bases from J, leaving 23 bases between. This CDR3 is CASSLDSDRRGFVTQYF. CDR3 DNA: TGTGCCAGCAGCTTAGATTCGGACCGCCGAGGGTTCGTCACGCAGTATTTT.